This entry is about one T cell receptor beta chain. The data derive from a study of shared clonotypes between healthy human individuals. Study-level background: The composition of the donors was a couple of women and a few men aged 18 to 49.

This CDR3 has 10 residues. The germline gives CDR1 DFQATT, CDR2 SNEGSKA (reference sequence). Trimming shortened V by 3 bases and J by 7 bases, and 5 bases separated the two germline ends. Deep-level assay runs were performed. Ten immunoSEQ deep assay plates served to sequence unsorted PBMC DNA. As handled by the study authors: From ImmunoSEQ came sequences covering only the junction and carrying no quality scores, so filtering differed. Libraries were prepared by immunoSEQ multiplex PCR; TCRdb keeps only in-frame clonotypes and omits some of them. The V and J calls and the clone size are those of that table, but D and trimming were determined from the DNA. The table records 470,000 or so clones, about 78% of them present only once.

The chain joins TRBV20-1 to TRBJ2-3; D is unresolved. The sequencing sample was made of PBMCs. The clonotype was recovered from a woman aged 40-49 years in good health. Some clones in this sample may be carry-over from other donors' samples. DNA for the CDR3: TGCAGTGCTAGCGGCAATACGCAGTATTTT. Translated, it gives CSASGNTQYF.